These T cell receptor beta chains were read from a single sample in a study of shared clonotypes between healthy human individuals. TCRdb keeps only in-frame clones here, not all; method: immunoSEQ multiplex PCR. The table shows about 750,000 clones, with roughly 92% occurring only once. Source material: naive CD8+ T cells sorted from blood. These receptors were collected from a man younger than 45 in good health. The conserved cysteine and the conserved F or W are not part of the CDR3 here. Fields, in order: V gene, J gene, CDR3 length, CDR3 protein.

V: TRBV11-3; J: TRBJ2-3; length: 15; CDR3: ASSAPTSGSPTDTQY
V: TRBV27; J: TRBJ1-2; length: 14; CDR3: ASRMNTGDRDYGYT
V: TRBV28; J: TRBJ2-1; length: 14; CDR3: ASSPRGELVDNEQF
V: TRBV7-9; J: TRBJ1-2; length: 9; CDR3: ASRGDYGYT
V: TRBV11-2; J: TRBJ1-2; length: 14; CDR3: ASSPGHTGVVYGYT
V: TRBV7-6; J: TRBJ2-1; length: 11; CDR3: ASSLGVGSEQF
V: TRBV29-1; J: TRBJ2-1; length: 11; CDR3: SVDRQGGNEQF
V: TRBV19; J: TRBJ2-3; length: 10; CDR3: ASSKDTDTQY
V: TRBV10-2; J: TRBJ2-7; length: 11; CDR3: ASQDTFPYEQY
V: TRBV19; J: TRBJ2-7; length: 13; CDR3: ASSIFGGLTYEQY
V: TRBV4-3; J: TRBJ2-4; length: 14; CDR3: ASRHHHVSGKNIQY
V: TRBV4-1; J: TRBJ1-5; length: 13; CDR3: ASSQSTGDNQPQH
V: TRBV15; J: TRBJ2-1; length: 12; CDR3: ATSREVGNNEQF
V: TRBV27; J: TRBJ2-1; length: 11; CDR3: ASSTGLVGEQF
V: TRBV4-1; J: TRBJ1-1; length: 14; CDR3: ASSRLTGKLDTEAF
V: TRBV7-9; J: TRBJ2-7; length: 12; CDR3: ASSLDGTGDEQY
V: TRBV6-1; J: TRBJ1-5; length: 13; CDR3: ASSSTGGSNQPQH
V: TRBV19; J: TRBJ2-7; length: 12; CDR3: ASSPTSTSYEQY
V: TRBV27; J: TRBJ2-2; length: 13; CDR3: ASSPGEGNTGELF
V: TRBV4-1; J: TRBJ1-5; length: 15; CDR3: ASSQRQGPLSNQPQH
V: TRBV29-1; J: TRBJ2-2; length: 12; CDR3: SVERGRNTGELF
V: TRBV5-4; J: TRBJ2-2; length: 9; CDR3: ASSSPGELF
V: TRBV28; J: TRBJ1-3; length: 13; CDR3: ASSLESGYGNTIY
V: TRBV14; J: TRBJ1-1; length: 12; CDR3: ASSPVGGVTEAF
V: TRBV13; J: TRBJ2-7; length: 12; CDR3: ASSSSRDRDEQY
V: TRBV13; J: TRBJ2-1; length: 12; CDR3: ASSLEVQLDEQF
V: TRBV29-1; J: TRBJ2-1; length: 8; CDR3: SVDGRFQF
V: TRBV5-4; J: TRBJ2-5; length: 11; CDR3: ASSDWTGGEQY
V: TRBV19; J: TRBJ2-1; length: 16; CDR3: ASSIVAGIRESYNEQF
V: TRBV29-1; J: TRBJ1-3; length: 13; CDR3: SVGGTVSSGNTIY
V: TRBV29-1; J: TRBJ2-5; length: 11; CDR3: SVETGRQETQY
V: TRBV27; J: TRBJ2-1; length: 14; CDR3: ASSQRGQGAFIEQF
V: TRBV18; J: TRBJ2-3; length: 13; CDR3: ASSPDSASTDTQY
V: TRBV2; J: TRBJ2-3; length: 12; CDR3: ASSDSGDTDTQY
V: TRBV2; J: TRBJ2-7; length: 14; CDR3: ASSATPGTGADEQY
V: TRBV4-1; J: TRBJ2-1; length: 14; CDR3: ASSEPPRRGYNEQF
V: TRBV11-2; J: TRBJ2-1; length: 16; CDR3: ASSLGVSSSLDYNEQF
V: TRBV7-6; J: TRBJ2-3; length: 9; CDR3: ASSSSSGTY
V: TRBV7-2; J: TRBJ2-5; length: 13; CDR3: ASSLGGGPQETQY
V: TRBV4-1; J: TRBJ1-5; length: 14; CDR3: ASSQTEGPSHQPQH
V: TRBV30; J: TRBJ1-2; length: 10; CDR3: AWSVGLEPYT
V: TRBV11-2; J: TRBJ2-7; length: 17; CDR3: ASSLDSWASSGSSYEQY
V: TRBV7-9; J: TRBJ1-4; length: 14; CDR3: ASVLGTGGIREKLF
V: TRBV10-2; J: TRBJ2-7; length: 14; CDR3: ASSDSGAGRSYEQY
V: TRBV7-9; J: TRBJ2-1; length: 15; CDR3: ASSPRPRDRRYNEQF
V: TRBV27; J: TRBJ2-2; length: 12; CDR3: ASSLPANTGELF
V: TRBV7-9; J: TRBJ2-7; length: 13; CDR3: ASSSTGTGGYEQY
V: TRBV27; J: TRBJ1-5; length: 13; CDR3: ASSSQLMGNQPQH
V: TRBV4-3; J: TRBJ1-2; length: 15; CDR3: ASSQDRTGQPVDGYT
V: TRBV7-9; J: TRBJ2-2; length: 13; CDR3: ASSLAGSNTGELF
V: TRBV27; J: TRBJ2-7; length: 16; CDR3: ASSIEVVRGGDIHEQY
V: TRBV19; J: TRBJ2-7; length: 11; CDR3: ASSTGITYEQY
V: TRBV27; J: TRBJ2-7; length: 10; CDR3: ASGRLGLEQY
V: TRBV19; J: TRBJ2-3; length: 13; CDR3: ASRRTGGGTDTQY
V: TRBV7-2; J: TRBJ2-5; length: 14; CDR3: ASSSGALRRQETQY
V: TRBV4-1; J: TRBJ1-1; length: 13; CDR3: ASSQDPGLNTEAF
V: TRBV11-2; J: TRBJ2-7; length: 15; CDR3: ASSLPRVGVSSYEQY
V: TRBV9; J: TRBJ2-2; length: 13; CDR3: ASSVGGGSTGELF
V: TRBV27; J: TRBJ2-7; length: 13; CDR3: ASSYRTGSSYEQY